The T cell receptor (beta chain) under discussion was sequenced for a study of neurological immune-mediated disorders. Study context: Most of the 34 multiple sclerosis patients had relapsing-remitting disease; 3 had secondary progressive.

TCRdb reprocessed the 5' RACE reads with MiXCR, giving one entry per CDR3 protein. The data show tens of thousands of distinct CDR3 sequences, approximately 3.7% seen once. V was shortened by 2 bases and J by 8 bases, with 19 bases between the two germline ends. This CDR3 has 16 residues. CDR1 is LNHNV, CDR2 YYDKDF, per germline (reference sequence). This clonotype was recorded many times. V gene TRBV15 combines with J gene TRBJ1-5; TRBD1 is a possible D gene (6 bases). The clonotype was recovered from a woman aged 50 to 60 with multiple sclerosis. Sequencing input: PBMCs. The CDR3 loop reads CATSRPPTGPLKPQHF. CDR3 coding DNA: TGTGCCACCAGCAGACCTCCGACAGGACCGCTCAAGCCCCAGCATTTT. Supplemented by reference TRBV15 and TRBJ1-5, the full variable domain reads DAMVIQNPRYQVTQFGKPVTLSCSQTLNHNVMYWYQQKSSQAPKLLFHYYDKDFNNEADTPDNFQSRRPNTSFCFLDIRSPGLGDTAMYLCATSRPPTGPLKPQHFGDGTRLSIL.